One sample yielded the 13 T cell receptor beta chains listed below, sequenced in a study of T cell changes during pregnancy in multiple sclerosis. Profiling relied on immunoSEQ multiplex PCR, and the TCRdb table lists in-frame clones only, not all of them. The top ten clones hold 3.5% to 4% of a sample with around 30,000 clones, about 87% of them seen once. The specimen was CD8+ T cells from peripheral blood mononuclear cells, collected in the third trimester of pregnancy. All receptors come from a female donor with multiple sclerosis, enrolled in a pregnancy study.

The chain is built from TRBV7-9 and TRBJ1-1; D unclear. CDR1 is SEHNR and CDR2 is FQNEAQ in the germline V gene (reference sequence). V gave up 4 bases and J gave up 0 bases, with 12 bases separating them. The CDR3 has 15 residues. The CDR3: CASSYEGGLNTEAFF. CDR3 sequence (DNA): TGTGCCAGCAGCTACGAGGGCGGGCTGAACACTGAAGCTTTCTTT.

This chain links TRBV6-4 with TRBJ2-3; D is unresolved. Germline V gene lookup returns CDR1 MRHNA and CDR2 SNTAGT. The CDR3 length is 14 residues. Trimming stripped 5 bases from V and 4 bases from J, with 13 bases between. The CDR3 DNA reads as TGTGCCAGCAGTCCCTACCCTGCCGCAGATACGCAGTATTTT. It specifies CASSPYPAADTQYF.

The rearrangement uses TRBV9 and TRBJ1-2; D unclear. CDR1 and CDR2 from the germline V gene are SGDLS and YYNGEE. V lost 6 bases and J 4 bases, leaving 10 bases between the germline ends. The CDR3 spans 12 residues. CDR3 protein: CASTSGSYGYTF. CDR3 DNA: TGTGCCAGCACGAGCGGGAGCTATGGCTACACCTTC.

This clone has only one observation. This chain links TRBV5-6 with TRBJ1-1; maybe TRBD1 (5 bases). Between the trimmed V and J ends, which lost 2 bases and 3 bases, there was a span of 11 bases. Germline V gives CDR1 SGHDT, CDR2 YYEEEE. The CDR3 is made up of 14 amino acids. CDR3 sequence (DNA): TGTGCCAGCAGCTTATTCGGGGGGGACACTGAAGCTTTCTTT. The encoded protein is CASSLFGGDTEAFF.

The chain couples TRBV4-1 to TRBJ2-3; a possible D gene is TRBD2 (6 bases). V lost 2 bases and J 2 bases, leaving 8 bases between the germline ends. This CDR3 region has 14 residues. CDR1 MGHRA and CDR2 YSYEKL come from the germline V gene. CDR3 bases: TGCGCCAGCAGCCAAAGGACTACCACAGATACGCAGTATTTT. Encoded protein: CASSQRTTTDTQYF.

The chain recombines TRBV19 with TRBJ1-1, with 8 bases matching TRBD1. From germline, CDR1 is LNHDA and CDR2 SQIVND (reference sequence). This CDR3 spans 14 amino acids. J was trimmed by 5 bases and V by 5 bases; bases with no gene match: 7. In DNA form, the CDR3 reads TGTGCCAGTAGTCTCACAGGGGGGGGGACTGAAGCTTTCTTT. Translating it yields CASSLTGGGTEAFF. The full variable domain, with the rest looked up from reference TRBV19 and TRBJ1-1, is DGGITQSPKYLFRKEGQNVTLSCEQNLNHDAMYWYRQDPGQGLRLIYYSQIVNDFQKGDIAEGYSVSREKKESFPLTVTSAQKNPTAFYLCASSLTGGGTEAFFGQGTRLTVV.

This chain links TRBV11-2 with TRBJ1-2, with D perhaps matching TRBD1 (6 bases). Germline CDR1 SGHAT, CDR2 FQNNGV. The CDR3 loop spans 13 amino acids. Trimming pared 5 bases from V and 4 bases from J, leaving 11 bases between. DNA for the CDR3: TGTGCCAGCAGCCAACAGGGCCCCTATGGCTACACCTTC. Amino acids: CASSQQGPYGYTF.

This chain links TRBV10-3 with TRBJ1-2; TRBD1 matches at 10 bases. From germline, CDR1 is ENHRY and CDR2 SYGVKD. The J segment lost 3 bases and the V segment lost 2 bases, leaving 6 bases of the junction unmatched. This CDR3 contains 16 residues. The CDR3 sequence: CAISELGGQGYYGYTF. The CDR3 region has the DNA TGTGCCATCAGTGAGCTAGGGGGACAGGGGTACTATGGCTACACCTTC.

The chain uses TRBV4-3 and TRBJ1-4; D is perhaps TRBD1 (6 bases). The germline gives CDR1 LGHNA, CDR2 YSLEER. The CDR3 contains 16 residues. The germline V and J ends were trimmed by 3 bases and 0 bases, with 11 bases remaining between them. CDR3 sequence (DNA): TGCGCCAGCAGCCAGCAAAACAGGGCAACTAATGAAAAACTGTTTTTT. This codes for CASSQQNRATNEKLFF.

This clone was detected a few times. The gene calls are TRBV5-4 and TRBJ1-1; D is possibly TRBD1 (5 bases). The CDR3 contains 11 residues. The V end lost 4 bases, the J end lost 7 bases, and 8 bases lay between the germline ends. CDR1 and CDR2 from the germline V gene are SGHNT and YYREEE (reference sequence). The CDR3 loop is CASSGQGEAFF. Here the CDR3 DNA reads TGTGCCAGCAGCGGGCAGGGTGAAGCTTTCTTT. Looking up the rest from reference TRBV5-4 and TRBJ1-1 gives the full variable domain: ETGVTQSPTHLIKTRGQQVTLRCSSQSGHNTVSWYQQALGQGPQFIFQYYREEENGRGNFPPRFSGLQFPNYSSELNVNALELDDSALYLCASSGQGEAFFGQGTRLTVV.

J is TRBJ1-1 and V is TRBV7-9, with 7 bases matching TRBD1. This CDR3 is built from 13 residues. V lost 7 bases to trimming and J lost 4 bases; unmatched junction nucleotides: 6. Germline V CDR1 and CDR2: SEHNR, FQNEAQ (reference sequence). The CDR3 protein is CASTYPGGTEAFF. The CDR3 nucleotides read TGTGCCAGCACCTACCCAGGGGGCACTGAAGCTTTCTTT.

CDR3 DNA: TGCGCCAGCAGCCTTGGACTTGAAGAGACCCAGTACTTC. Its protein is CASSLGLEETQYF. The chain joins TRBV4-3 to TRBJ2-5; possibly TRBD2 for D (5 bases). The germline CDR1 and CDR2 sequences are LGHNA and YSLEER. With 4 bases removed from V and 3 bases from J, the gap between germline ends came to 9 bases. This CDR3 is 13 amino acids long.

The chain couples TRBV12-1 to TRBJ2-7; TRBD1, as called in the table, went unchecked against the DNA. TRBV12-1 is a known pseudogene. This CDR3 spans 15 amino acids. CDR3 in DNA: TGTGCCAGCAGCTTTATGACAGGGGGCGGGTACGAGCAGTACTTC. Its translation: CASSFMTGGGYEQYF.